Following are 3 T cell receptor beta chains from one sample sequenced in a study of blood T cells in healthy people across ages (dated by TCRdb to the mid-2010s). Library construction relied on 5' RACE. The run used an Illumina HiSeq 2500. A second PCR of about 7 to 12 cycles was performed with a sample-barcoded 5' primer and a J-beta primer mix. TCRdb trimmed the raw reads at Q25, called clones with MiXCR and kept productive beta chains. Each entry merges the rows of one CDR3 protein and shows their most common DNA and genes. This sample holds about 800,000 distinct CDR3 sequences; 25% were observed only once. The ten biggest clones cover 3% to 4.5% of the sample. The data were also submitted as part of a second study, on T cells of mothers and their children.

The source material was blood. These receptors all come from a boy younger than 18 in good health.

This clonotype turned up a few times. The gene calls are TRBV29-1 and TRBJ1-4; no firm D call. Germline CDR1 is SQVTM and CDR2 is ANQGSEA. The ends were cut back, 3 bases at V and 4 bases at J, with 6 bases in the middle. The CDR3 totals 12 residues. The CDR3 sequence is CSVDRRNEKLFF. CDR3 nucleotides: TGCAGCGTTGATAGGCGTAATGAAAAACTGTTTTTT.

The chain carries TRBV25-1 and TRBJ2-7, with a weak D call TRBD1 (6 bases). The V end was cut by 4 bases, the J end by 2 bases, with 15 bases between. The length of the CDR3 is 15 residues. From germline, CDR1 is MGHDK and CDR2 SYGVNS. This CDR3 reads CASSAFQGLTYEQYF. As DNA, the CDR3 is TGTGCCAGCAGTGCTTTTCAGGGGCTGACCTACGAGCAGTACTTC.

This clonotype was detected a few times. The CDR3 sequence: CASSQDRVTYF. The CDR3 DNA sequence: TGTGCCAGCAGCCAAGATAGAGTGACGTACTTC. The chain is built from TRBV3-1 and TRBJ2-5, with D unclear. CDR1 LGHDT and CDR2 YNNKEL come from the germline V gene (reference sequence). Trimming stripped 0 bases from V and 13 bases from J, with 9 bases between. There are 11 residues in the CDR3.